A selection of T cell receptor beta chains follows, all from one sample in a study of blood T cell repertoires in COVID-19. The table came from immunoSEQ multiplex PCR; TCRdb's copy has only in-frame clones and leaves some out. Found here are over 200,000 clones, about nine tenths of them singletons; the top ten hold roughly 4%. The specimen sequenced was PBMCs or T cells enriched from blood (not recorded which). These receptors all stem from a woman under 40 with acute COVID-19. CDR3s include the opening cysteine and the closing phenylalanine or tryptophan.

CASSPNTGELFF,12,TRBV10-1
CASGTGTGGSVGANVLTF,18,TRBV9
CASSLGANQPQHF,13,TRBV7-3
CASSLGAGYEQYF,13,TRBV6-5
CAWSEGYSNQPQHF,14,TRBV30
CASSLEVTDTQYF,13,TRBV7-3
CASSVVPAGSTDTQYF,16,TRBV9
CASSLRPGGDQPQHF,15,TRBV7-6
CASSIQGGRGNTIYF,15,TRBV27
CASSFGTGIEQYF,13,TRBV5-1
CASSRQGWEQYF,12,TRBV6-5
CASTHQVQGSPYGYTF,16,TRBV28
CSVVLAVNTEAFF,13,TRBV29-1
CASSLDGPGTEAFF,14,TRBV7-9
CASQGDWPGTDTQYF,15,TRBV19
CASSDPSTGSINYGYTF,17,TRBV2
CASSPPHREDTQYF,14,TRBV9
CASSEVEGLGYTF,13,TRBV2
CASSSRLAGGRIGTDTQYF,19,TRBV27
CASSLGVGTVNTGELFF,17,TRBV5-1
CASSFRTGGTEAFF,14,TRBV14
CASSIGTDNSPLHF,14,TRBV5-4
CASSGGLAVSYEQYF,15,TRBV7-2
CASGFYQETQYF,12,TRBV12-5
CASSDQGGAFF,11,TRBV19
CASSSSLAVGGDTQYF,16,TRBV5-1
CASSVSGTGGAEQYF,15,TRBV2
CASSASGATEAFF,13,TRBV7-6
CASSLDYNQPQHF,13,TRBV5-5
CASSPRGNQPQHF,13,TRBV11-3